Presented here are 15 T cell receptor beta chains from one specimen sequenced in a study of CD8+ T cells in alopecia areata. Treatment meaning: oral pan-JAK inhibitor, 5-10 mg twice daily. RNA extraction was followed by reverse transcription into cDNA, which acted as the sequencing template. Clones were read by immunoSEQ multiplex PCR, and TCRdb kept only the in-frame ones, dropping some. The table records about 210,000 clones, more than 45% of them present only once. The starting material was CD4+ T cells sorted from blood, obtained at week 4, from a patient treated with tofacitinib. All receptors derive from a human donor with alopecia areata.

The chain employs TRBV5-6 and TRBJ2-7; TRBD2 aligns across 7 bases. The CDR3 covers 14 residues. J gave up 7 bases and V 0 bases, and 7 bases lay outside the gene matches. CDR1 is SGHDT, CDR2 YYEEEE, per germline. CDR3 nucleotides: TGTGCCAGCAGCTTGGGACTAGCCGGGAGGGAGCAGTACTTC. Its protein is CASSLGLAGREQYF.

The chain recombines TRBV14 with TRBJ2-1, with 9 bases matching TRBD1. V lost 0 bases, J lost 10 bases, and 4 bases stayed unmatched. The CDR3 has 14 amino acids. Germline V gene data show CDR1 as SGHDN and CDR2 as FVKESK. The CDR3 region has the DNA TGTGCCAGCAGCCAAGATTCGGGGACAGGGGAGCAGTTCTTC. It encodes CASSQDSGTGEQFF.

J is TRBJ1-2 and V is TRBV5-1; D not certain. CDR3 length: 16 amino acids. Germline-derived CDR1 and CDR2 are SGHRS and YFSETQ. Trimming cost V 5 bases and J 3 bases, with 20 bases left between them. As DNA, the CDR3 is TGCGCCAGCAGTTCCGGCGGGAGCGAAGATTACTATGGCTACACCTTC. Translation gives CASSSGGSEDYYGYTF.

This chain links TRBV10-3 with TRBJ2-7, with 9 positions matching TRBD1. CDR1 is ENHRY, CDR2 SYGVKD, per germline. Unmatched junction bases numbered 4, after V lost 3 bases and J lost 1 base. This CDR3 has 15 residues. The CDR3 region is CAISDRDRVSYEQYF. CDR3 nucleotides: TGTGCCATCAGTGACCGGGACAGGGTTTCCTACGAGCAGTACTTC.

This clone was detected only a few times. The chain carries TRBV29-1 and TRBJ2-7; no firm D call. CDR1 is SQVTM, CDR2 ANQGSEA, per germline. V lost 6 bases and J 5 bases, leaving 20 bases between the germline ends. The CDR3 is 14 amino acids. Here the CDR3 DNA reads TGCAGCGTCTCCCCTTTGACATCCAGCAACGAGCAGTACTTC. Its translation is CSVSPLTSSNEQYF.

This clone has more than one count but fewer than ten. V and J are TRBV9 and TRBJ2-5; TRBD2 agrees at 10 bases. Germline V gives CDR1 SGDLS, CDR2 YYNGEE. This CDR3 comprises 15 residues. The junction had 4 bases not matched to a gene; V was cut back by 0 bases and J by 5 bases. In DNA, the CDR3 is TGTGCCAGCAGCGTAGGAAATAGCGGGGGGGAGACCCAGTACTTC. It codes for CASSVGNSGGETQYF.

The V and J genes are TRBV29-1 and TRBJ1-1; D gene unclear. From germline, CDR1 is SQVTM and CDR2 ANQGSEA. V lost 2 bases and J 7 bases, leaving 8 bases between the germline ends. The CDR3 loop spans 11 amino acids. CDR3 nucleotide sequence: TGCAGCGTTGAATGGGCTTATGAAGCTTTCTTT. Protein sequence: CSVEWAYEAFF. The full variable domain, completed using reference TRBV29-1 and TRBJ1-1, is SAVISQKPSRDICQRGTSLTIQCQVDSQVTMMFWYRQQPGQSLTLIATANQGSEATYESGFVIDKFPISRPNLTFSTLTVSNMSPEDSSIYLCSVEWAYEAFFGQGTRLTVV.

In this sample, this clone turned up once. V is TRBV5-1 and J is TRBJ1-1, with 9 positions matching TRBD1. The CDR3 is 14 amino acids. V lost 7 bases to trimming and J lost 2 bases; unmatched junction nucleotides: 6. Germline CDR1 reads SGHRS; CDR2 reads YFSETQ. The CDR3 protein is CASGRTGANTEAFF. The CDR3 DNA is TGCGCCAGCGGACGGACAGGGGCCAACACTGAAGCTTTCTTT.

The chain uses TRBV28 and TRBJ2-5; weak D call: TRBD2 (5 bases). CDR1 and CDR2 (germline): MDHEN, SYDVKM. Trimming removed 4 bases from V and 9 bases from J, with 12 bases in between. The CDR3 consists of 12 residues. Here the CDR3 DNA reads TGTGCCAGCAGTTCCAACCAGGAGGCCCAGTACTTC. It yields the protein CASSSNQEAQYF.

This chain uses TRBV5-1 with TRBJ2-1, with a weak D call TRBD2 (6 bases). V lost 4 bases, J lost 8 bases, and 13 bases lay in between. CDR1 and CDR2 from the germline V gene are SGHRS and YFSETQ. The CDR3 is made up of 13 amino acids. CDR3 region: CASSPRPGDEQFF. In DNA, the CDR3 is TGCGCCAGCAGCCCTCGACCGGGGGATGAGCAGTTCTTC.

The gene calls are TRBV30 and TRBJ2-3; D is unresolved. Germline V gene sequence: CDR1 GTSNPN, CDR2 SVGIG (reference sequence). The V gene lost 3 bases and the J gene lost 1 base, with 8 bases spanning the gap. This CDR3 contains 13 residues. The CDR3 here is CAWSSRRTDTQYF. CDR3 DNA sequence: TGTGCCTGGAGCAGTCGACGCACAGATACGCAGTATTTT.

There are a few counts of this clone. The chain carries TRBV6-5 and TRBJ1-1; 9 bases match TRBD1. The CDR3 has 16 residues. V gave up 2 bases and J gave up 0 bases; unmatched junction bases: 4. Germline values: CDR1 MNHEY, CDR2 SVGAGI. The CDR3 region is CASSYGTGFLNTEAFF. CDR3 bases: TGTGCCAGCAGTTACGGGACAGGGTTTTTGAACACTGAAGCTTTCTTT.

A word on this clone: The sample has other DNA sequences that encode this CDR3 too. The CDR3 bases are TGCAGCGTCGATCAGGGGGCAGGCACTGAAGCTTTCTTT. It is translated as CSVDQGAGTEAFF. V gene TRBV29-1 combines with J gene TRBJ1-1; 8 nucleotides line up with TRBD1. After removal of 6 bases from V and 4 bases from J, the junction contained 7 bases not matched to a gene. The germline V gene has CDR1 SQVTM and CDR2 ANQGSEA. The CDR3 contains 13 residues. Full variable domain (remainder filled in from reference TRBV29-1 and TRBJ1-1): SAVISQKPSRDICQRGTSLTIQCQVDSQVTMMFWYRQQPGQSLTLIATANQGSEATYESGFVIDKFPISRPNLTFSTLTVSNMSPEDSSIYLCSVDQGAGTEAFFGQGTRLTVV.

This clone has only a few counts. This rearrangement joins TRBV5-8 to TRBJ2-6; D unclear. The germline gives CDR1 SGHTS, CDR2 YDEGEE. The V gene lost 1 base and the J gene lost 4 bases, with 12 bases spanning the gap. The CDR3 is made up of 16 amino acids. The CDR3: CASSLRHSSGANVLTF. The CDR3 region has the DNA TGTGCCAGCAGCTTGAGGCACTCCTCAGGGGCCAACGTCCTGACTTTC.

The gene calls are TRBV30 and TRBJ1-2, with D uncertain. Germline V lookup: CDR1 GTSNPN, CDR2 SVGIG (reference sequence). CDR3 length equals 13 residues. V lost 2 bases and J 9 bases, leaving 16 bases between the germline ends. The DNA for the CDR3 is TGTGCCTGGAGTCACCGACAAGGGAGCAGCTACACCTTC. Translation gives CAWSHRQGSSYTF.